This T cell receptor beta chain was retrieved from a study of CD8 T cells in Susac syndrome. The CDR3 covers 20 residues. The V end lost 1 base, the J end lost 7 bases, and 31 bases lay between the germline ends. The germline gives CDR1 MNHEY, CDR2 SMNVEV (reference sequence). TCR beta sequences were obtained from blood CD8+ and CD4+ T cells. TEMRA cells underwent FACS enrichment and CD8+ and CD4+ T cells underwent negative isolation. A quantity of 0.5 to 1 ug RNA underwent reverse transcription using random hexamers. TCRdb used MiXCR to reprocess the immunoSEQ multiplex PCR reads, holding one entry per CDR3 protein. The repertoire has around 270,000 distinct CDR3 sequences, almost 85% of them found once; the top ten carry approximately 0.2%.

This clonotype originated in a human donor with multiple sclerosis. The sequencing sample was made of CD8+ T cells from PBMCs. This rearrangement joins TRBV27 to TRBJ1-2; D is uncertain. DNA of the CDR3: TGTGCCAGCAGTTTATTATGGCCCGGGCCCCGATCTAGACCTAGAAGTGGCTACACCTTC. This gives the protein CASSLLWPGPRSRPRSGYTF.